The 22 T cell receptor beta chains reported below all come from one sample, sequenced in a study of human T cells and chemical hapten exposure. The time point is: pre-sensitization, week 0. The treatment: therapeutic diphenylcyclopropenone sensitization with weekly scalp DPC. TCRdb re-derived calls from the RACE reads in MiXCR, one entry per CDR3 protein. The sample shows tens of thousands of distinct CDR3 sequences, roughly 8.8% of them seen only once. The sample here was whole blood, taken in connection with sensitization to the hapten diphenylcyclopropenone (DPC). The receptors stem from a woman aged 40 to 50 with alopecia areata. Some clones in this sample may be carry-over from other donors' samples.

The gene calls are TRBV5-1 and TRBJ1-2, with D possibly matching TRBD1 (5 bases). This CDR3 is 15 amino acids long. The germline V and J ends were trimmed by 3 bases and 7 bases, with 19 bases remaining between them. CDR1 SGHRS and CDR2 YFSETQ come from the germline V gene. This CDR3 reads CASSSQGTANTGYTF. The CDR3 DNA reads TGCGCCAGCAGCTCTCAAGGGACTGCGAACACTGGCTACACCTTC.

The rearrangement links TRBV7-2 to TRBJ1-1; 9 bases agree with TRBD1. This CDR3 spans 15 amino acids. J lost 6 bases, V lost 1 base, and 6 bases had no gene match. The germline V gene has CDR1 SGHTA and CDR2 FQGNSA. CDR3 sequence reads: CASSLGYRGRAEAFF. The CDR3 DNA follows: TGTGCCAGCAGCTTAGGATACAGGGGGCGCGCTGAAGCTTTCTTT.

For this clonotype: The junction shows a germline mismatch at one end, possibly a read error. The genes are TRBV7-2 and TRBJ2-2, with TRBD2 matching 9 bases. Germline V gene sequence: CDR1 SGHTA, CDR2 FQGNSA. The CDR3 runs 16 residues. The CDR3 nucleotides read TGTGCCAGCAGCATAGCGGGTAGCGGGGGTACCGGGGAGCTGTTTTTT. Amino acids: CASSIAGSGGTGELFF. The full variable domain, rest sourced from reference TRBV7-2 and TRBJ2-2, is GAGVSQSPSNKVTEKGKDVELRCDPISGHTALYWYRQSLGQGLEFLIYFQGNSAPDKSGLPSDRFSAERTGGSVSTLTIQRTQQEDSAVYLCASSIAGSGGTGELFFGEGSRLTVL.

The V gene is TRBV5-1, the J gene TRBJ2-2, with D uncertain. The germline gives CDR1 SGHRS, CDR2 YFSETQ. This CDR3 is 14 amino acids long. Trimming cost V 3 bases and J 7 bases, with 13 bases left between them. The CDR3 here is CASSSVSIGGELFF. DNA for the CDR3: TGCGCCAGCAGCTCCGTGTCTATTGGCGGGGAGCTGTTTTTT.

This clonotype was recorded many times. The V and J genes are TRBV5-1 and TRBJ1-3; D perhaps matches TRBD1 (5 bases). This CDR3 is 16 amino acids long. Germline lookup yields CDR1 SGHRS and CDR2 YFSETQ. The ends were cut back, 4 bases at V and 0 bases at J, with 14 bases in the middle. CDR3 loop: CASSPDSQSSGNTIYF. CDR3 DNA sequence: TGCGCCAGCAGCCCCGACAGCCAGAGCTCTGGAAACACCATATATTTT.

This clonotype showed up many times. J is TRBJ2-7 and V is TRBV6-1; a possible D gene is TRBD1 (5 bases). Germline loops: CDR1 MNHNS, CDR2 SASEGT. Trimming left V 0 bases short and J 0 bases short, with 9 bases between. This CDR3 is built from 15 residues. The DNA of the CDR3 is TGTGCCAGCAGTGAAGCGCCACAGGCCTCCTACGAGCAGTACTTC. Translated, it gives CASSEAPQASYEQYF.

This clonotype showed up many times. The chain has TRBV7-3 and TRBJ1-6; possibly TRBD1 for D (6 bases). Germline loops: CDR1 SGHTA, CDR2 FQGTGA. The CDR3 is 14 residues long. Trimming removed 5 bases from V and 5 bases from J, with 10 bases in between. The CDR3 here is CASSRDKDNSPLHF. The CDR3, as DNA: TGTGCCAGCAGCCGGGACAAGGATAATTCACCCCTCCACTTT.

In this sample, this clonotype turned up many times. The V call is TRBV20-1, the J call TRBJ1-1, with D possibly matching TRBD1 (6 bases). V shed 0 bases and J shed 3 bases, with 11 bases lying between them. The CDR3 is 14 residues long. Germline V gene sequence: CDR1 DFQATT, CDR2 SNEGSKA (reference sequence). CDR3 region: CSAREPGGYTEAFF. CDR3 coding DNA: TGCAGTGCTAGAGAGCCCGGGGGCTACACTGAAGCTTTCTTT.

The CDR3 sequence is CASSSVMGRNEQFF. For the CDR3, the DNA is TGTGCCAGCAGTAGCGTTATGGGTAGGAATGAGCAGTTCTTC. The V call is TRBV12-3 or TRBV12-4, the J call TRBJ2-1; D remains ambiguous. V shed 5 bases and J shed 7 bases, with 15 bases lying between them. CDR3 length: 14 amino acids.

This clonotype was detected ten times or more. The chain employs TRBV5-6 and TRBJ2-3; D is perhaps TRBD2 (6 bases). Trimming stripped 0 bases from V and 4 bases from J, with 15 bases between. Per the germline V gene, CDR1 is SGHDT and CDR2 is YYEEEE. This CDR3 is 16 amino acids long. The CDR3 DNA follows: TGTGCCAGCAGCTTGGAGGAGGGTTCGTTCGCAGATACGCAGTATTTT. Its translation: CASSLEEGSFADTQYF.

Worth noting for this clonotype: This may come from a read error, since a much larger clone is one base off. The rearrangement uses TRBV6-5 and TRBJ1-1; D gene unclear. This CDR3 has 15 amino acids. CDR1 MNHEY and CDR2 SVGAGI come from the germline V gene. The germline V and J ends were trimmed by 2 bases and 5 bases, with 15 bases remaining between them. The DNA for the CDR3 is TGTGCCAGCAGTTACCCTGGAAAGGGAGGGACTGAAGCTTTCTTT. Its translation is CASSYPGKGGTEAFF.

The table lists this clonotype with many counts. The chain carries TRBV12-3 or TRBV12-4 and TRBJ2-3; D is unresolved. Deletions cut 3 bases from V and 1 base from J, with 8 bases between. This CDR3 is built from 14 residues. CDR3 sequence reads: CASSFVPGTDTQYF. DNA of the CDR3: TGTGCCAGCAGTTTTGTCCCGGGCACAGATACGCAGTATTTT.

This clonotype was found a few times. An end of the junction differs from the germline gene, which may be a read error. This chain connects TRBV28 to TRBJ2-1; no definite D call. Germline CDR1 reads MDHEN; CDR2 reads SYDVKM. The CDR3 loop spans 8 amino acids. CDR3 loop: CATESQIF. The CDR3, as DNA: TGTGCCACAGAGAGTCAGATCTTC.

V is TRBV7-2 and J is TRBJ1-3, with D tentatively TRBD1 (6 bases). Germline V gene lookup returns CDR1 SGHTA and CDR2 FQGNSA. The CDR3 has 16 residues. The V end was cut by 0 bases, the J end by 2 bases, with 11 bases between. The CDR3 here is CASSLATGIPGNTIYF. CDR3 nucleotide sequence: TGTGCCAGCAGCTTAGCTACAGGGATCCCTGGAAACACCATATATTTT.

This chain connects TRBV20-1 to TRBJ1-5, with unresolved D. The CDR3 totals 15 residues. The V gene lost 3 bases and the J gene lost 0 bases, with 12 bases spanning the gap. The V gene's germline CDR1 is DFQATT and CDR2 SNEGSKA (reference sequence). This CDR3 reads CSASSGQSSNQPQHF. The DNA of the CDR3 is TGCAGTGCTAGTAGCGGCCAGAGTAGCAATCAGCCCCAGCATTTT.

This clonotype occurred many times. At one end the junction does not follow the germline gene, possibly because of a read error. The gene calls are TRBV12-3 or TRBV12-4 and TRBJ2-1; 11 nucleotides match TRBD2. The CDR3 loop spans 13 amino acids. The CDR3 DNA reads as TGTGCCAGCAGCCTCTTGCTAGCGGGGGGTCGCCTCTTC. Its translation is CASSLLLAGGRLF.

Ten or more counts support this clonotype. This chain connects TRBV4-1 to TRBJ2-7; D ambiguous. With 1 base removed from V and 6 bases from J, the gap between germline ends came to 10 bases. Germline CDR1 and CDR2: MGHRA and YSYEKL. This CDR3 spans 13 amino acids. The CDR3 region is CASSQVGRGEQYF. Written as DNA, the CDR3 is TGCGCCAGCAGCCAAGTTGGTCGCGGCGAGCAGTACTTC.

The rearrangement uses TRBV29-1 and TRBJ2-7; 10 bases are a match to TRBD1. CDR1 is SQVTM and CDR2 is ANQGSEA in the germline V gene. The CDR3 runs to 13 residues. V was pared by 7 bases and J by 6 bases, with 9 bases of the junction left unmatched. The DNA of the CDR3 is TGCAGCGCCCAAGGGACAGGGGCTGGCGAGCAGTACTTC. Translation: CSAQGTGAGEQYF.

In its sample, this clonotype was seen many times. V gene TRBV5-1 combines with J gene TRBJ1-5, with TRBD1 identical over 7 bases. There are 14 residues in the CDR3. Germline V CDR1 and CDR2: SGHRS, YFSETQ. Germline trimming cut 3 bases from V and 3 bases from J; bases unmatched to any gene: 3. The DNA of the CDR3 is TGCGCCAGCAGCTCGGGACAGTTCAATCAGCCCCAGCATTTT. Amino acid sequence: CASSSGQFNQPQHF.

This clonotype was counted only a few times. The chain uses TRBV1 and TRBJ1-5; the listed D gene, TRBD1, was not tested against the DNA. TRBV1 is given as a pseudogene. This CDR3 region has 19 residues. The CDR3 region has the DNA TGCACCAGCAGCCAAGAGGGGGGTTCTCGTGTTGAAATTGTCCCGCCCCAGCATTTT. Translation: CTSSQEGGSRVEIVPPQHF.

Many counts were recorded for this clonotype. V is TRBV10-3 and J is TRBJ2-3; D is undetermined. The CDR3 has 14 residues. Looked up from germline, CDR1 is ENHRY and CDR2 is SYGVKD. The ends were cut back, 3 bases at V and 1 base at J, with 8 bases in the middle. CDR3 loop: CAISDVDGTDTQYF. For the CDR3, the DNA is TGTGCCATCAGTGACGTGGACGGCACAGATACGCAGTATTTT.

This clonotype has ten or more counts. The chain carries TRBV30 and TRBJ2-3, with 8 positions matching TRBD2. The CDR3 contains 14 residues. From germline, CDR1 is GTSNPN and CDR2 SVGIG (reference sequence). The ends lost 2 bases at V and 6 bases at J; junction bases unmatched: 7. The CDR3 sequence: CAWSPGGATDTQYF. The CDR3 region has the DNA TGTGCCTGGAGTCCCGGGGGGGCGACGGATACGCAGTATTTT. Full variable domain (rest looked up from reference TRBV30 and TRBJ2-3): SQTIHQWPATLVQPVGSPLSLECTVEGTSNPNLYWYRQAAGRGLQLLFYSVGIGQISSEVPQNLSASRPQDRQFILSSKKLLLSDSGFYLCAWSPGGATDTQYFGPGTRLTVL.